Here is one TCR beta chain with its context. Libraries were prepared by immunoSEQ multiplex PCR; TCRdb keeps only in-frame clonotypes and omits some of them. The data contain millions of clones, over 90% of them singletons. The length of the CDR3 is 15 residues. Germline assignment: CDR1 MNHNY and CDR2 SVGAGI (reference sequence). After removal of 6 bases from V and 6 bases from J, the junction contained 10 bases not matched to a gene. This record belongs to a study of shared clonotypes between healthy human individuals. Sequences were obtained from naive CD4+ T cells from PBMCs. Subset noted: CD45RA+ positively selected. V is TRBV6-6 and J is TRBJ2-7, with 11 bases identical to TRBD2. The TCR was taken from a man aged 18-30 years in good health. Some clones in this sample may be carry-over from other donors' samples. As DNA, the CDR3 is TGTGCCAGCAGCTCGGGACTAGCGGAAGCGGGCGAGCAGTACTTC. Its translation: CASSSGLAEAGEQYF.